A selection of T cell receptor beta chains follows, all from one sample in a study of blood T cell repertoires in COVID-19. Profiled with immunoSEQ multiplex PCR; TCRdb holds only in-frame clones, not every one. The sample has nearly 95,000 clones, more than 75% seen once. Sequenced input: peripheral blood. The receptors come from a woman older than 75 with acute or convalescent COVID-19. The CDR3 runs from the conserved cysteine through the conserved F or W. D genes are given only for firm matches. Clone size appears in some rows only: once, few, many, or a class for an expanded clone.

j_gene: TRBJ1-2
abundance: .
v_gene: TRBV5-5
d_gene: TRBD1
CDR3nt: TGTGCCAGCAGCTTGCGGGACAGGCCTACTTGGGGGGGCTACACCTTC
CDR3aa: CASSLRDRPTWGGYTF

j_gene: TRBJ1-1
abundance: .
v_gene: TRBV7-9
d_gene: .
CDR3nt: TGTGCCAGCAGCTTAGAGTGGGGAGGTGAAGCTTTCTTT
CDR3aa: CASSLEWGGEAFF

j_gene: TRBJ2-7
abundance: .
v_gene: TRBV7-3
d_gene: .
CDR3nt: TGTGCCAGCAGCTTAAATTTGGCAGACGAGCAGTACTTC
CDR3aa: CASSLNLADEQYF

j_gene: TRBJ2-7
abundance: .
v_gene: TRBV6-1
d_gene: .
CDR3nt: TGTGCCAGCAGTGAACTACCCCGGTACGAGCAGTACTTC
CDR3aa: CASSELPRYEQYF

j_gene: TRBJ2-5
abundance: .
v_gene: TRBV21-1
d_gene: .
CDR3nt: TGTGCCAGCAGCAAAGGGCCGGGGATAGAGACCCAGTACTTC
CDR3aa: CASSKGPGIETQYF

j_gene: TRBJ2-5
abundance: .
v_gene: TRBV7-2
d_gene: TRBD1
CDR3nt: TGTGCCAGCAGCTTGGGAGACAGGGGGCTCGGAGAGACCCAGTACTTC
CDR3aa: CASSLGDRGLGETQYF

j_gene: TRBJ2-5
abundance: few
v_gene: TRBV5-1
d_gene: .
CDR3nt: TGCGCCAGCAGTGGGGGTAGCGGAGAGACCCAGTACTTC
CDR3aa: CASSGGSGETQYF

j_gene: TRBJ1-5
abundance: .
v_gene: TRBV5-1
d_gene: TRBD1
CDR3nt: TGCGCCAGCAGCTTGGCCGGACAGGGGGCACAGCCCCAGCATTTT
CDR3aa: CASSLAGQGAQPQHF

j_gene: TRBJ2-7
abundance: .
v_gene: TRBV18
d_gene: TRBD2
CDR3nt: TGTGCCAGTAGTGAGGCGGGAGCCAAAGAGCAGTACTTC
CDR3aa: CASSEAGAKEQYF

j_gene: TRBJ1-4
abundance: .
v_gene: TRBV13
d_gene: TRBD1
CDR3nt: TGTGCCAGCAGCTCCGGGACAGGGACTGAAAAACTGTTTTTT
CDR3aa: CASSSGTGTEKLFF

j_gene: TRBJ1-4
abundance: .
v_gene: TRBV27
d_gene: .
CDR3nt: TGTGCCAGCAGTTTGACTCCAGGGTGGAATGAAAAACTGTTTTTT
CDR3aa: CASSLTPGWNEKLFF

j_gene: TRBJ2-3
abundance: .
v_gene: TRBV6-6
d_gene: TRBD2
CDR3nt: TGTGCCAGCAGCTCAGCGGGAGCCGCCCTCACGCAGTATTTT
CDR3aa: CASSSAGAALTQYF

j_gene: TRBJ1-2
abundance: .
v_gene: TRBV18
d_gene: .
CDR3nt: TGTGCCAGCTCACCTTTTCACCGGGTCGACAACTATGGCTACACCTTC
CDR3aa: CASSPFHRVDNYGYTF

j_gene: TRBJ1-3
abundance: .
v_gene: TRBV30
d_gene: .
CDR3nt: TGTGCCTCCCCCGGAGGCGGAAACACCATATATTTT
CDR3aa: CASPGGGNTIYF

j_gene: TRBJ2-3
abundance: once
v_gene: TRBV5-1
d_gene: TRBD1
CDR3nt: TGCGCCAGCAGCTTGCAACCCGGACAGGGGGCCTCAGATACGCAGTATTTT
CDR3aa: CASSLQPGQGASDTQYF

j_gene: TRBJ1-2
abundance: few
v_gene: TRBV2
d_gene: .
CDR3nt: TGTGCCAGCAGTCCACAGGTAACCTATGGCTACACCTTC
CDR3aa: CASSPQVTYGYTF